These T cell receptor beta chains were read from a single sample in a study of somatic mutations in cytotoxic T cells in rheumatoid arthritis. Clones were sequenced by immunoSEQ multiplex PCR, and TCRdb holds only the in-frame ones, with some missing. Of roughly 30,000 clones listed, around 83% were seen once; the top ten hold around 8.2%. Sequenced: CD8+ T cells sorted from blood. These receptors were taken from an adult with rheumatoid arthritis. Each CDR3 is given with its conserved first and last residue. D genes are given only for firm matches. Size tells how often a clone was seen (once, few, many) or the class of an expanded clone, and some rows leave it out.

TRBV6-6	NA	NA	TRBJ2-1	CASSSQREEQFF	TGTGCCAGCAGTTCCCAACGGGAGGAGCAGTTCTTC
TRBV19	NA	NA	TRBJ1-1	CASSTTGRNTEAFF	TGTGCCAGTAGTACCACAGGGAGGAACACTGAAGCTTTCTTT
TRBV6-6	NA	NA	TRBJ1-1	CASSVGNTEAFF	TGTGCCAGCAGTGTGGGGAACACTGAAGCTTTCTTT
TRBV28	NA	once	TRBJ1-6	CASRRLRGNSPLHF	TGTGCCAGCCGTCGGCTAAGGGGTAATTCACCCCTCCACTTT
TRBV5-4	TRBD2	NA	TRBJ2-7	CASSPGLGGYEQYF	TGTGCCAGCAGCCCAGGACTAGGAGGTTACGAGCAGTACTTC
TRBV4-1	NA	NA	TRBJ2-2	CASSQAVAGPNTGELFF	TGCGCCAGCAGCCAAGCCGTCGCGGGGCCGAACACCGGGGAGCTGTTTTTT
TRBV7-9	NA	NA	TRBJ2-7	CASSPRQSHSGEQYF	TGTGCCAGCAGCCCGCGACAGTCCCACTCGGGCGAGCAGTACTTC
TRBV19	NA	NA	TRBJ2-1	CASSISPLASNEQFF	TGTGCCAGTAGTATTTCTCCTCTCGCATCCAATGAGCAGTTCTTC
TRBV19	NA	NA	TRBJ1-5	CASSIPSSNQPQHF	TGTGCCAGTAGTATTCCAAGTAGCAATCAGCCCCAGCATTTT
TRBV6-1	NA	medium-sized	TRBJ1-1	CASSEAHGAGSAEAFF	TGTGCCAGCAGTGAAGCTCATGGGGCTGGGTCGGCTGAAGCTTTCTTT
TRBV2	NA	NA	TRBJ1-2	CASSVRVLGDYGYTF	TGTGCCAGCAGTGTCCGGGTCCTTGGAGACTATGGCTACACCTTC
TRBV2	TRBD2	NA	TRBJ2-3	CASKRGGRPTDTQYF	TGTGCCAGCAAGCGTGGCGGGAGGCCCACAGATACGCAGTATTTT
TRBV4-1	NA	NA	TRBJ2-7	CASSQVLVGWKEQYF	TGCGCCAGCAGCCAAGTGTTGGTGGGGTGGAAGGAGCAGTACTTC
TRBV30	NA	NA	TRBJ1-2	CAGFLTAVVNYGYTF	TGTGCCGGATTCCTGACAGCTGTTGTGAACTATGGCTACACCTTC
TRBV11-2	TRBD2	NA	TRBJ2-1	CASRNLAGVYNEQFF	TGTGCCAGCAGGAATTTAGCGGGGGTCTACAATGAGCAGTTCTTC
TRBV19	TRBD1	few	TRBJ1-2	CASSPGTGNYGYTF	TGTGCCAGTAGTCCCGGGACAGGCAACTATGGCTACACCTTC
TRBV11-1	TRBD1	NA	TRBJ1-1	CASSLVGQGRTEAFF	TGTGCCAGCAGCTTAGTAGGACAGGGAAGAACTGAAGCTTTCTTT
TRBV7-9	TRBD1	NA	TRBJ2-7	CASSLVPGTGMYEQYF	TGTGCCAGCAGCTTAGTACCAGGGACAGGGATGTACGAGCAGTACTTC
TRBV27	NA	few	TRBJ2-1	CASSPQGFYNEQFF	TGTGCCAGCAGCCCCCAAGGATTCTACAATGAGCAGTTCTTC
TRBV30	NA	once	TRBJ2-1	CAWSARYNEQFF	TGTGCCTGGAGTGCAAGATACAATGAGCAGTTCTTC
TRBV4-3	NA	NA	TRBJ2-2	CASSHPGQLNTGELFF	TGCGCCAGCAGCCACCCCGGACAGCTTAACACCGGGGAGCTGTTTTTT
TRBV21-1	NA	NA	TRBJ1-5	CASSKQNYQPQHF	TGTGCCAGCAGCAAACAGAACTATCAGCCCCAGCATTTT
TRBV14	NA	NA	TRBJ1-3	CASSPYKVPSSGNTIYF	TGTGCCAGCAGCCCGTACAAGGTCCCCAGCTCTGGAAACACCATATATTTT
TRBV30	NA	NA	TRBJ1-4	CAWSEFPTTHTNEKLFF	TGTGCCTGGAGTGAATTCCCAACTACGCACACTAATGAAAAACTGTTTTTT
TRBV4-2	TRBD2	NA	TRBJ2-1	CASSQDEAGGPNEQFF	TGTGCCAGCAGCCAAGATGAGGCGGGAGGGCCGAATGAGCAGTTCTTC
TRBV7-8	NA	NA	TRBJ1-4	CASSSSPGVREKLFF	TGTGCCAGCAGCTCCTCCCCGGGAGTTCGCGAAAAACTGTTTTTT
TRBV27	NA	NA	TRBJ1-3	CASSPLWGPGNTIYF	TGTGCCAGCAGCCCCCTTTGGGGACCAGGAAACACCATATATTTT
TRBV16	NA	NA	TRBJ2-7	CASSQSSTQETYEQYF	TGTGCCAGCAGCCAATCAAGCACGCAAGAGACCTACGAGCAGTACTTC
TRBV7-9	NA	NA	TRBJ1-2	CASSFLQRYGYTF	TGTGCCAGCAGCTTTTTGCAGCGCTATGGCTACACCTTC
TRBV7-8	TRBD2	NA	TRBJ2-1	CASSLLGLAVPEQFF	TGTGCCAGCAGCTTATTGGGACTAGCAGTCCCTGAGCAGTTCTTC
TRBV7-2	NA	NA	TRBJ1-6	CASSHHTFARGSPLHF	TGTGCCAGCAGCCATCACACTTTTGCCCGAGGTTCACCCCTCCACTTT
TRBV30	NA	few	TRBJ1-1	CAWSVSFEAFF	TGTGCCTGGAGTGTTTCATTTGAAGCTTTCTTT
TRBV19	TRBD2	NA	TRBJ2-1	CASSITGLGVGEQFF	TGTGCCAGTAGTATAACGGGACTAGGGGTGGGTGAGCAGTTCTTC
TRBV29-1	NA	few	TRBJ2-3	CSVEKVTQSDTQYF	TGCAGCGTTGAAAAGGTTACCCAATCTGATACGCAGTATTTT
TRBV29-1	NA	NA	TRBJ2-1	CSVTGFSYYNEQFF	TGCAGCGTCACAGGGTTTAGCTACTACAATGAGCAGTTCTTC
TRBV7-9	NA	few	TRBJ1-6	CASSSGALHF	TGTGCCAGCAGTTCAGGAGCCCTCCACTTT
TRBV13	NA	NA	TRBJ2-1	CASSPRDSPYNEQFF	TGTGCCAGCAGCCCACGGGACTCCCCCTACAATGAGCAGTTCTTC
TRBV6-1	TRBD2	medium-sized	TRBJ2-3	CASSELAGGPDTQYF	TGTGCCAGCAGTGAACTAGCGGGAGGGCCAGATACGCAGTATTTT
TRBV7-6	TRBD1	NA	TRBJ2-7	CASSLAGGGEQYF	TGTGCCAGCAGCTTAGCAGGGGGCGGCGAGCAGTACTTC
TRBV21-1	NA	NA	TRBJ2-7	CASSKESRQGAYEQYF	TGTGCCAGCAGCAAAGAAAGTCGACAGGGGGCTTACGAGCAGTACTTC
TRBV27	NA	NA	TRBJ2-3	CASSLSGAGSPDTQYF	TGTGCCAGCAGTTTATCAGGGGCGGGATCTCCAGATACGCAGTATTTT
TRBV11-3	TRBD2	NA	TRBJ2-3	CASSYRRLAINTQYF	TGTGCCAGCAGCTATAGGCGACTAGCGATAAATACGCAGTATTTT
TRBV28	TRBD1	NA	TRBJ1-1	CASSSDRGRAEAFF	TGTGCCAGCAGTTCCGACAGGGGTAGGGCTGAAGCTTTCTTT
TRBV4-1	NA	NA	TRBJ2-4	CASSQGWGAKNIQYF	TGCGCCAGCAGCCAAGGTTGGGGGGCCAAAAACATTCAGTACTTC
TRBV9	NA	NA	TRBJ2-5	CASSSQETQYF	TGTGCCAGCAGCTCTCAAGAGACCCAGTACTTC
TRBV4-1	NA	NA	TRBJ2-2	CASSQAGDGELFF	TGCGCCAGCAGCCAGGCAGGGGACGGGGAGCTGTTTTTT
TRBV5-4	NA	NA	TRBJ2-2	CASSSTAGAYIGELFF	TGTGCCAGCAGCTCCACAGCCGGGGCGTACATCGGGGAGCTGTTTTTT
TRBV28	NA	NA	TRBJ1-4	CASSPPGEKLFF	TGTGCCAGCAGTCCGCCCGGTGAAAAACTGTTTTTT
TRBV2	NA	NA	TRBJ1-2	CASPRRDDRLYGYTF	TGTGCCAGCCCAAGAAGAGACGACAGATTATATGGCTACACCTTC
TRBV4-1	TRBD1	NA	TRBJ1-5	CASSQRQGGNQPQHF	TGCGCCAGCAGCCAGAGACAGGGGGGGAATCAGCCCCAGCATTTT
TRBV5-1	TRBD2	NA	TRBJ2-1	CASSARPSGGSSYNEQFF	TGCGCCAGCAGCGCCCGGCCTAGCGGGGGAAGCTCCTACAATGAGCAGTTCTTC
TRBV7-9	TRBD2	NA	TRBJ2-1	CASSSLAGSAYNEQFF	TGTGCCAGCAGCTCCTTAGCGGGAAGTGCCTACAATGAGCAGTTCTTC
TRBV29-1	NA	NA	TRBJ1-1	CSVGPRGLNTEAFF	TGCAGCGTTGGCCCCCGGGGGTTGAACACTGAAGCTTTCTTT
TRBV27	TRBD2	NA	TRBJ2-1	CASSWSSGRGQFF	TGTGCCAGCAGTTGGTCTAGCGGGAGGGGGCAGTTCTTC